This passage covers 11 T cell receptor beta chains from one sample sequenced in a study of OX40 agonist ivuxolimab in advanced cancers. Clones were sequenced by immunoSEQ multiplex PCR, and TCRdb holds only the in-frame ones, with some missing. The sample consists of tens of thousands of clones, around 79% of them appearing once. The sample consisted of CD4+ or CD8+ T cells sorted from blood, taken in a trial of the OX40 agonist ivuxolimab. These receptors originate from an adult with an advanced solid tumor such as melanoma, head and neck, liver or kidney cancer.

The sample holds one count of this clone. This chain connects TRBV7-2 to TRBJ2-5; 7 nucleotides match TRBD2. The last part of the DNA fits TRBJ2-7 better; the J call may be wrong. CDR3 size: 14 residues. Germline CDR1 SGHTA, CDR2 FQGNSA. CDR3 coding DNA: TGTGCCAGCAGCTTTGGGGGGGTGAAGTACGAGCAGTACTTC. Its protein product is CASSFGGVKYEQYF.

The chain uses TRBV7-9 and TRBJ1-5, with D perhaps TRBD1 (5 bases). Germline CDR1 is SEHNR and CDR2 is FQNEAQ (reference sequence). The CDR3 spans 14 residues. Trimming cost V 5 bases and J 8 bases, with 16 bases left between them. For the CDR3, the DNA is TGTGCCAGCAGCCCGGCGGGACCTAGTAAGCCCCAGCATTTT. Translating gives CASSPAGPSKPQHF.

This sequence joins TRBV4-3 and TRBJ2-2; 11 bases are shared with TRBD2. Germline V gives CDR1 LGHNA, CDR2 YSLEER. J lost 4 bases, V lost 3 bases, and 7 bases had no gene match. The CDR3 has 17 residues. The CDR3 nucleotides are TGCGCCAGCAGCCACAAACTAGCGGGGGACCTCACCGGGGAGCTGTTTTTT. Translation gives CASSHKLAGDLTGELFF.

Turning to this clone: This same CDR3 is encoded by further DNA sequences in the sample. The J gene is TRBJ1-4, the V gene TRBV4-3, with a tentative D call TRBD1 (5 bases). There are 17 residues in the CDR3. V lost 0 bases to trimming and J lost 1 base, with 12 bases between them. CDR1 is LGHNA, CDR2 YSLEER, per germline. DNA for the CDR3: TGCGCCAGCAGCCAAGAAGGGACGAGGTTAACTAATGAAAAACTGTTTTTT. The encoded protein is CASSQEGTRLTNEKLFF.

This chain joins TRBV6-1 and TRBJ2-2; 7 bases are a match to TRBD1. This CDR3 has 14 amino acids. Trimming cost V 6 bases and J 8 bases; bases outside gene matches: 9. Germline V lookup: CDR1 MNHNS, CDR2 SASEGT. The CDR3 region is CASREQGLAGELFF. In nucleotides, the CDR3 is TGTGCCAGCAGGGAACAGGGGTTAGCGGGGGAGCTGTTTTTT.

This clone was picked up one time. The CDR3 loop reads CAISGGEKGIQYF. In DNA form, the CDR3 reads TGTGCCATCAGTGGGGGGGAAAAGGGCATTCAGTACTTC. The chain recombines TRBV10-3 with TRBJ2-4; possible D gene TRBD2, 6 bases. The germline V gene encodes CDR1 ENHRY and CDR2 SYGVKD. This CDR3 has 13 residues. The germline V and J ends were trimmed by 4 bases and 9 bases, with 13 bases remaining between them.

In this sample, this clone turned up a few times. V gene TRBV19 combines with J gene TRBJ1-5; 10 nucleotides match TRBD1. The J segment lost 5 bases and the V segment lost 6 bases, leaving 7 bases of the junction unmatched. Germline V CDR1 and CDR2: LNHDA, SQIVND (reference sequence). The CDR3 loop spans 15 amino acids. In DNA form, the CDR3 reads TGTGCCAGTAGCACACAGGGACAGGGGCATCAGCCCCAGCATTTT. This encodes CASSTQGQGHQPQHF. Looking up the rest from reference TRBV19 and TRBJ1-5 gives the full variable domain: DGGITQSPKYLFRKEGQNVTLSCEQNLNHDAMYWYRQDPGQGLRLIYYSQIVNDFQKGDIAEGYSVSREKKESFPLTVTSAQKNPTAFYLCASSTQGQGHQPQHFGDGTRLSIL.

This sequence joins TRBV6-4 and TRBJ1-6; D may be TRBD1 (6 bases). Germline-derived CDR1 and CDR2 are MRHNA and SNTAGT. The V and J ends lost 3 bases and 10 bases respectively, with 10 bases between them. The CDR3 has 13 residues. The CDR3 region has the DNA TGTGCCAGCAGTGAACAGGGAGGGTCACCCCTCCACTTT. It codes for CASSEQGGSPLHF.

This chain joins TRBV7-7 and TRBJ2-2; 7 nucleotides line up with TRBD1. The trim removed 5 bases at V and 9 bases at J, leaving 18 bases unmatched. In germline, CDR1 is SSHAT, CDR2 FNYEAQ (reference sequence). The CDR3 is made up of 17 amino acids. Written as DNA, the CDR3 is TGTGCCAGCAGCCCCGGGCAGGGGGTGGGCGTGATCAGGGAGCTGTTTTTT. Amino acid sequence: CASSPGQGVGVIRELFF.

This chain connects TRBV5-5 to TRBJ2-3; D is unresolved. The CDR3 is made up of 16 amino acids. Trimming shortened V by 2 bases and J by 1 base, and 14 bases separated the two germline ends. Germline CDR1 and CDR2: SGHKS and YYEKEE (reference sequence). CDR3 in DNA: TGTGCCAGCAGCTTCCCGGGTAGCCGGGGCACAGATACGCAGTATTTT. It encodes CASSFPGSRGTDTQYF.

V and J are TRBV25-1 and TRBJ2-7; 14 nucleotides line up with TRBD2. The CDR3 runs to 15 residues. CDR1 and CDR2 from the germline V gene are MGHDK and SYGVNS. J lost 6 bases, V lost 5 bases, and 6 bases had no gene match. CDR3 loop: CASSPPGLAGVEQYF. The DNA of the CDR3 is TGTGCCAGCAGTCCCCCGGGACTAGCGGGAGTCGAGCAGTACTTC.